Below, 18 T cell receptor beta chains from the same sample are listed, as sequenced in a study of shared clonotypes between healthy human individuals. TCRdb's copy holds only in-frame clones and misses some; the assay was immunoSEQ multiplex PCR. Of around 1.1 million clones listed, around 77% were seen once; the top ten hold 0.89%. Sequencing input: memory CD4+ T cells from PBMCs. Subset denoted: CD45RA-negative fraction. The origin of the receptors is a man aged 18 to 30 in good health. Some clones in this sample may be carry-over from other donors' samples.

The gene calls are TRBV5-8 and TRBJ2-7; 9 bases are a match to TRBD1. Unmatched junction bases numbered 8, after V lost 7 bases and J lost 3 bases. Germline values: CDR1 SGHTS, CDR2 YDEGEE. The CDR3 loop spans 14 amino acids. The chain's CDR3 is CASGRDRVVYEQYF. For the CDR3, the DNA is TGTGCCAGCGGCCGGGACAGGGTGGTCTACGAGCAGTACTTC.

The V call is TRBV19, the J call TRBJ1-5; weak D call: TRBD1 (6 bases). CDR1 LNHDA and CDR2 SQIVND come from the germline V gene (reference sequence). With 7 bases removed from V and 7 bases from J, the gap between germline ends came to 14 bases. The CDR3 length is 13 residues. Here the CDR3 DNA reads TGTGCCAGTACCGGGGGCGGAAGGCAGCCCCAGCATTTT. Its translation is CASTGGGRQPQHF.

The chain is built from TRBV7-9 and TRBJ2-2; D is ambiguous. V lost 3 bases and J lost 0, with 5 bases in between. The CDR3 is 14 residues long. Germline V gene data show CDR1 as SEHNR and CDR2 as FQNEAQ (reference sequence). This chain's CDR3 is CASSFPPNTGELFF. As DNA, the CDR3 is TGTGCCAGCAGCTTCCCCCCGAACACCGGGGAGCTGTTTTTT.

The gene calls are TRBV5-1 and TRBJ1-2; D not certain. This CDR3 comprises 13 residues. Germline CDR1 and CDR2: SGHRS and YFSETQ. The V end was cut by 1 base, the J end by 3 bases, with 7 bases between. CDR3: CASSLIPDYGYTF. The DNA of the CDR3 is TGCGCCAGCAGCTTGATCCCAGACTATGGCTACACCTTC.

In DNA, the CDR3 is TGTGCCAGCAGTTCCTACCTACGGGAGAGAGACAATGAGCAGTTCTTC. Residues: CASSSYLRERDNEQFF. The rearrangement joins TRBV27 to TRBJ2-1, with D perhaps TRBD2 (6 bases). The CDR3 loop spans 16 amino acids. Per germline, CDR1 MNHEY and CDR2 SMNVEV (reference sequence). Trimming took off 4 bases at V and 5 bases at J, with 18 bases between the two ends.

This chain connects TRBV6-5 to TRBJ2-1; D call uncertain. CDR1 and CDR2 (germline): MNHEY, SVGAGI. This CDR3 has 15 residues. V gave up 2 bases and J gave up 5 bases, with 13 bases separating them. The CDR3 protein is CASSYGYPQNNEQFF. In nucleotides, the CDR3 is TGTGCCAGCAGTTACGGATACCCTCAGAACAATGAGCAGTTCTTC.

The V call is TRBV27, the J call TRBJ1-2; D gene ambiguous. The CDR3 is 13 residues long. Germline loops: CDR1 MNHEY, CDR2 SMNVEV (reference sequence). Deletions cut 2 bases from V and 7 bases from J, with 11 bases between. As DNA, the CDR3 is TGTGCCAGCAGTTTACCCGATGTGGGTGGCTACACCTTC. Its protein product is CASSLPDVGGYTF.

The chain couples TRBV28 to TRBJ2-3; either TRBD1 or TRBD2 may fit D (6 bases each). Germline V gene sequence: CDR1 MDHEN, CDR2 SYDVKM. CDR3 length equals 18 residues. The V end lost 6 bases, the J end lost 0 bases, and 22 bases lay between the germline ends. The chain's CDR3 is CASSTDRRWRGSTDTQYF. As DNA, the CDR3 is TGTGCCAGCAGCACCGACAGGCGGTGGAGGGGCAGCACAGATACGCAGTATTTT.

The V and J genes are TRBV28 and TRBJ2-1; D uncertain. Per germline, CDR1 MDHEN and CDR2 SYDVKM. This CDR3 comprises 17 residues. V lost 2 bases and J 8 bases, leaving 22 bases between the germline ends. The CDR3 region is CASSLTNPRSHQDEQFF. CDR3 coding DNA: TGTGCCAGCAGTTTAACCAATCCAAGGTCCCATCAGGATGAGCAGTTCTTC.

This chain joins TRBV6-6 and TRBJ2-2; D gene ambiguous. With 2 bases removed from V and 5 bases from J, the gap between germline ends came to 12 bases. Germline CDR1 MNHNY, CDR2 SVGAGI (reference sequence). This CDR3 has 15 residues. CDR3 coding DNA: TGTGCCAGCAGTTACCTCAGGAAGGGAACCGGGGAGCTGTTTTTT. Protein: CASSYLRKGTGELFF.

This clone was seen only once. The gene calls are TRBV5-1 and TRBJ2-3; 10 bases align to TRBD1. This CDR3 is built from 16 residues. Germline V gene sequence: CDR1 SGHRS, CDR2 YFSETQ. V was pared by 4 bases and J by 2 bases, with 7 bases of the junction left unmatched. The CDR3 region is CASSLGTGASTDTQYF. The CDR3 DNA is TGCGCCAGCAGCCTAGGGACAGGGGCCTCCACAGATACGCAGTATTTT.

The chain employs TRBV28 and TRBJ1-2, with D unclear. The CDR3 is 14 amino acids. CDR1 MDHEN and CDR2 SYDVKM come from the germline V gene. The V end was cut by 3 bases, the J end by 6 bases, with 14 bases between. CDR3 DNA: TGTGCCAGCAGTTTTATTCTGGGAGCGGATGGCTACACCTTC. Encoded protein: CASSFILGADGYTF.

This chain links TRBV28 with TRBJ1-1; a possible D gene is TRBD1 (5 bases). CDR1 MDHEN and CDR2 SYDVKM come from the germline V gene. Trimming took 6 bases from V and 8 from J, leaving 10 bases between them. The CDR3 covers 11 residues. The CDR3 is CASRGVGEAFF. CDR3 nucleotide sequence: TGTGCCAGCAGGGGGGTAGGAGAAGCTTTCTTT.

V is TRBV4-2 and J is TRBJ1-5; 8 bases agree with TRBD1. The germline V gene has CDR1 LGHNA and CDR2 YNFKEQ. The V gene end was trimmed by 0 bases and the J gene end by 4 bases; junction bases not matched to a gene: 8. The CDR3 has 17 residues. CDR3 protein: CASSQESDRVLNQPQHF. The CDR3 DNA reads TGTGCCAGCAGCCAAGAATCGGACAGGGTTTTAAATCAGCCCCAGCATTTT.

The rearrangement links TRBV19 to TRBJ1-2; tentatively, D is TRBD1 (5 bases). Germline CDR1 and CDR2: LNHDA and SQIVND (reference sequence). CDR3 length equals 14 residues. V dropped 10 bases and J dropped 5 bases, with 20 bases sitting between them. The CDR3 region has the DNA TGTGCCACCACGCCTCGGGGGAGGGGATATGGCTACACCTTC. This sequence encodes CATTPRGRGYGYTF.

Of note for this clone: One end of the junction varies from germline; a read error may be responsible. The chain has TRBV4-1 and TRBJ2-2; D unclear. The CDR3 totals 11 residues. Looked up from germline, CDR1 is MGHRA and CDR2 is YSYEKL. The CDR3 region is CASRVTGELFF. CDR3 bases: TGTGCCAGCCGCGTTACCGGGGAGCTGTTTTTT.

V gene TRBV4-1 combines with J gene TRBJ2-3; no clear D gene. Germline CDR1 is MGHRA and CDR2 is YSYEKL. With 5 bases removed from V and 3 bases from J, the gap between germline ends came to 18 bases. There are 16 residues in the CDR3. The CDR3 sequence: CASSGRVYPNTDTQYF. The CDR3 DNA reads as TGCGCCAGCAGCGGCCGGGTGTATCCCAATACAGATACGCAGTATTTT.

The chain couples TRBV9 to TRBJ2-6, with D hard to call. Trimming took 2 bases from V and 0 from J, leaving 9 bases between them. The germline gives CDR1 SGDLS, CDR2 YYNGEE. The CDR3 covers 16 residues. In DNA, the CDR3 is TGTGCCAGCAGCGTGTCCGATACCTCTGGGGCCAACGTCCTGACTTTC. Translating gives CASSVSDTSGANVLTF.